The 11 T cell receptor beta chains presented below share a single source sample, sequenced in a study of immune evolution from preneoplasia to lung adenocarcinoma. Libraries were prepared by immunoSEQ multiplex PCR; TCRdb keeps only in-frame clonotypes and omits some of them. The profile shows about 9,500 clones, roughly 89% of them singletons. Specimen: FFPE invasive lung adenocarcinoma tissue. The source of these receptors is a person aged 65 to 79 with invasive lung adenocarcinoma.

The gene calls are TRBV7-8 and TRBJ2-7; 8 bases match TRBD2. CDR3 length: 17 amino acids. Germline V gene data show CDR1 as SGHVS and CDR2 as FQNEAQ. Trimming removed 3 bases from V and 6 bases from J; junction bases left unmatched: 16. In nucleotides, the CDR3 is TGTGCCAGCAGCTTCGAGCCGGTACCGGGAGGGAAACCCGAGCAGTACTTC. Encoded protein: CASSFEPVPGGKPEQYF. The complete variable domain, with remaining parts taken from reference TRBV7-8 and TRBJ2-7, reads GAGVSQSPRYKVAKRGQDVALRCDPISGHVSLFWYQQALGQGPEFLTYFQNEAQLDKSGLPSDRFFAERPEGSVSTLKIQRTQQEDSAVYLCASSFEPVPGGKPEQYFGPGTRLTVT.

The V gene is TRBV4-1, the J gene TRBJ2-7; the D gene is possibly TRBD1 (7 bases). Looked up from germline, CDR1 is MGHRA and CDR2 is YSYEKL. The CDR3 is made up of 16 amino acids. Trimming stripped 1 base from V and 5 bases from J, with 18 bases between. The chain's CDR3 is CASSQGSGGGGNEQYF. The CDR3 nucleotides are TGCGCCAGCAGCCAAGGGTCAGGAGGGGGCGGGAACGAGCAGTACTTC.

This clone was counted once. V is TRBV9 and J is TRBJ2-1, with 10 positions matching TRBD2. The CDR3 totals 15 residues. J was trimmed by 9 bases and V by 4 bases; bases with no gene match: 10. Germline CDR1 is SGDLS and CDR2 is YYNGEE. The CDR3 coding sequence is TGTGCCAGCAGCCCCCCAAGCGGGGGGGCCGGTGAGCAGTTCTTC. It translates to CASSPPSGGAGEQFF.

The CDR3 sequence is CASRQTHSNQPQHF. DNA for the CDR3: TGTGCCAGTAGGCAGACCCATAGCAATCAGCCCCAGCATTTT. The chain links TRBV19 to TRBJ1-5; no reliable D call. Germline assignment: CDR1 LNHDA and CDR2 SQIVND (reference sequence). Trimming removed 6 bases from V and 0 bases from J, with 9 bases in between. This CDR3 region has 14 residues.

The chain combines TRBV18 with TRBJ2-3, with D tentatively TRBD2 (6 bases). Between the trimmed V and J ends, which lost 0 bases and 4 bases, there was a span of 8 bases. CDR3 size: 14 residues. The germline gives CDR1 KGHSH, CDR2 LQKENI. The CDR3 reads CASSPPAGSDTQYF. CDR3 bases: TGTGCCAGCTCACCACCGGCGGGGTCAGATACGCAGTATTTT.

Worth noting for this clone: The junction departs from the called germline gene at one end, perhaps through a read error. In the same sample, other DNA sequences code for this CDR3. The gene calls are TRBV18 and TRBJ2-5; TRBD2 is a possible D gene (5 bases). The CDR3 has 14 amino acids. Per germline, CDR1 KGHSH and CDR2 LQKENI. CDR3 region: CASSPLGEIETQYF. The CDR3 DNA reads as TGTGCCAGCTCACCCCTCGGGGAGATAGAGACTCAGTACTTC.

This clone has a single count. The rearrangement joins TRBV28 to TRBJ1-2; D may be TRBD1 (5 bases). Per germline, CDR1 MDHEN and CDR2 SYDVKM. The CDR3 has 14 residues. V was cut by 6 bases and J by 5 bases, with 16 bases left in between. This CDR3 is CASRWGSGGYGYTF. The CDR3 DNA sequence: TGTGCCAGCAGGTGGGGGTCCGGGGGGTATGGCTACACCTTC.

The gene calls are TRBV11-2 and TRBJ2-5, with D unresolved. CDR3 size: 16 residues. Trimming pared 6 bases from V and 5 bases from J, leaving 22 bases between. Germline loops: CDR1 SGHAT, CDR2 FQNNGV. CDR3 amino acids: CASRAGVMGIGETQYF. The CDR3 nucleotides read TGTGCCAGCAGGGCCGGAGTTATGGGGATAGGGGAGACCCAGTACTTC.

The chain recombines TRBV6-9 with TRBJ2-7; D call uncertain. The germline V and J ends were trimmed by 6 bases and 0 bases, with 15 bases remaining between them. Germline V gene lookup returns CDR1 MNHGY and CDR2 SVAAGI. The CDR3 contains 15 residues. The CDR3 reads CASSPYSSGSYEQYF. CDR3 nucleotides: TGTGCCAGCAGCCCATACTCCTCGGGCTCCTACGAGCAGTACTTC.

The chain combines TRBV28 with TRBJ1-2; possibly TRBD1 for D (5 bases). V dropped 7 bases and J dropped 1 base, with 13 bases sitting between them. The V gene's germline CDR1 is MDHEN and CDR2 SYDVKM. CDR3 length equals 14 residues. This CDR3 reads CASNRPQVNYGYTF. In nucleotides, the CDR3 is TGTGCCAGCAACAGGCCCCAAGTTAACTATGGCTACACCTTC.

V gene TRBV7-8 combines with J gene TRBJ2-2, with unresolved D. Trimming left V 3 bases short and J 2 bases short, with 1 base between. The CDR3 extends over 12 amino acids. From germline, CDR1 is SGHVS and CDR2 FQNEAQ. The CDR3 DNA is TGTGCCAGCAGCTTCAACACCGGGGAGCTGTTTTTT. It codes for CASSFNTGELFF.